A selection of T cell receptor beta chains follows, all from one sample in a study of graft-versus-host responses after intestinal transplantation. Antigens for these TCRs are unknown. Method: immunoSEQ multiplex PCR; TCRdb's copy keeps in-frame clones and lacks some. The sample includes tens of thousands of clones, more than 70% seen only once; the top ten take over 0.55%. Sequenced material: unstimulated CD4+ T cells sorted from spleen or lymph node cells, taken before transplant. These TCRs come from a human donor who was the organ donor for an intestinal transplant. CDR3s include the opening cysteine and the closing phenylalanine or tryptophan. A D gene is named only where the DNA matches it firmly. Size is stated for part of the rows, as once, few or many counts, or as a class when the clone is expanded.

V: TRBV9; J: TRBJ2-7; size: few; D: TRBD2; DNA: TGTGCCAGCAGCGTAAGCGGGGGTCAGGTCTTCCACGAGCAGTACTTC; CDR3: CASSVSGGQVFHEQYF
V: TRBV6-5; J: TRBJ2-7; size: .; D: TRBD2; DNA: TGTGCCAGCAGCCGAGCGGGAAACTACGAGCAGTACTTC; CDR3: CASSRAGNYEQYF
V: TRBV4-3; J: TRBJ1-2; size: .; D: TRBD1; DNA: TGCGCCAGCAGCCTACGACAGGGGGGAAACTATGGCTACACCTTC; CDR3: CASSLRQGGNYGYTF
V: TRBV30; J: TRBJ1-2; size: .; D: TRBD1; DNA: TGTGCCTGGAGACTTCCCGAACAGGGGTACTATGGCTACACCTTC; CDR3: CAWRLPEQGYYGYTF
V: TRBV5-1; J: TRBJ2-3; size: .; D: TRBD2; DNA: TGCGCCAGCAGCCCCGCGGGAGTGACTAGTTTGGGCACAGATACGCAGTATTTT; CDR3: CASSPAGVTSLGTDTQYF
V: TRBV7-6; J: TRBJ1-4; size: .; D: TRBD1; DNA: TGTGCCAGCAGCTTAGCCGGACAGGGAGTCGGAGAAAAACTGTTTTTT; CDR3: CASSLAGQGVGEKLFF
V: TRBV12-2; J: TRBJ2-3; size: .; D: .; DNA: TGTGCAAGTCGCTTACCGGGACAGACCCCAGGGGATACGCAGTATTTT; CDR3: CASRLPGQTPGDTQYF
V: TRBV28; J: TRBJ1-1; size: .; D: .; DNA: TGTGCCAGCAGTACGTCAGGGGACGCCACTGAAGCTTTCTTT; CDR3: CASSTSGDATEAFF
V: TRBV4-3; J: TRBJ2-3; size: .; D: TRBD2; DNA: TGCGCCAGCTTTCCGAAGCGGGAGAGATCTTCTAGCACAGATACGCAGTATTTT; CDR3: CASFPKRERSSSTDTQYF
V: TRBV7-8; J: TRBJ2-3; size: .; D: .; DNA: TGTGCCAGCAGCAGTCGGGGGGCCCGACGCACAGATACGCAGTATTTT; CDR3: CASSSRGARRTDTQYF
V: TRBV4-3; J: TRBJ2-3; size: .; D: TRBD2; DNA: TGCGCCAGCAGCCGAGGGCCCGGGGGGACGCAGTATTTT; CDR3: CASSRGPGGTQYF
V: TRBV7-2; J: TRBJ2-2; size: .; D: .; DNA: TGTGCCAGCAGCACCCACCGACAGGTCCCCGGGGAGCTGTTTTTT; CDR3: CASSTHRQVPGELFF
V: TRBV7-2; J: TRBJ2-7; size: .; D: TRBD1; DNA: TGTGCCAGCAGCTTGGGACAGATCTCCTACGAGCAGTACTTC; CDR3: CASSLGQISYEQYF
V: TRBV29-1; J: TRBJ1-2; size: .; D: .; DNA: TGCAGCGTTACGACAGCAGCCTATGGCTACACCTTC; CDR3: CSVTTAAYGYTF
V: TRBV9; J: TRBJ2-5; size: .; D: TRBD2; DNA: TGTGCCAGCAGCTCCTTGGAGGGAGGGCCCTCAGAGACCCAGTACTTC; CDR3: CASSSLEGGPSETQYF
V: TRBV5-3; J: TRBJ1-5; size: .; D: .; DNA: TGTGCCAGAAGCTTGGTAGGGGGCAATCAGCCCCAGCATTTT; CDR3: CARSLVGGNQPQHF
V: TRBV7-2; J: TRBJ2-5; size: .; D: TRBD2; DNA: TGTGCCAGCAGCTTAGGGTGGTCGGCGGGAGGGATAGAGACCCAGTACTTC; CDR3: CASSLGWSAGGIETQYF
V: TRBV6-5; J: TRBJ2-1; size: .; D: TRBD2; DNA: TGTGCCAGCAGACGCGGACTAGTCTCCTACAATGAGCAGTTCTTC; CDR3: CASRRGLVSYNEQFF
V: TRBV9; J: TRBJ2-1; size: .; D: .; DNA: TGTGCCAGCAGCGTAGGTCTAGCCCAGTACAATGAGCAGTTCTTC; CDR3: CASSVGLAQYNEQFF
V: TRBV10-3; J: TRBJ2-7; size: .; D: .; DNA: TGTGCCATCAGGAGGGGGACCGATATCTACGAGCAGTACTTC; CDR3: CAIRRGTDIYEQYF
V: TRBV7-6; J: TRBJ1-2; size: .; D: .; DNA: TGTGCCAGCAGACCCTGGCAGGGTTATGGCTACACCTTC; CDR3: CASRPWQGYGYTF
V: TRBV11-2; J: TRBJ2-7; size: once; D: TRBD1; DNA: TGTGCCAGCAGCACAGGGGCGAGAACCTACGAGCAGTACTTC; CDR3: CASSTGARTYEQYF
V: TRBV18; J: TRBJ2-5; size: .; D: .; DNA: TGTGCCAGCTCACCACCGAGTCAGGTCGCCGAGACCCAGTACTTC; CDR3: CASSPPSQVAETQYF
V: TRBV28; J: TRBJ1-4; size: .; D: .; DNA: TGTGCCAGCAGTACTCAAACTAATGAAAAACTGTTTTTT; CDR3: CASSTQTNEKLFF
V: TRBV10-1; J: TRBJ1-1; size: once; D: TRBD1; DNA: TGCGCCAGCAGTACCGAGTTTGACAGGGGACCCACTGAAGCTTTCTTT; CDR3: CASSTEFDRGPTEAFF
V: TRBV11-2; J: TRBJ1-1; size: .; D: .; DNA: TGTGCCAGCAGCTCACAACAGGGGAACACTGAAGCTTTCTTT; CDR3: CASSSQQGNTEAFF
V: TRBV27; J: TRBJ2-1; size: .; D: TRBD2; DNA: TGTGCCAGCAGTATCCCTACCCGACTAGCGGACTACAATGAGCAGTTCTTC; CDR3: CASSIPTRLADYNEQFF
V: TRBV10-3; J: TRBJ2-1; size: .; D: TRBD2; DNA: TGTGCCATCAGTGAAGCCGGGACTACAGACAATGAGCAGTTCTTC; CDR3: CAISEAGTTDNEQFF
V: TRBV29-1; J: TRBJ2-1; size: .; D: TRBD2; DNA: TGCAGCGTTATAAAACCGGGACTAGCGGGAACCAGCTCCTACAATGAGCAGTTCTTC; CDR3: CSVIKPGLAGTSSYNEQFF
V: TRBV6-4; J: TRBJ1-2; size: .; D: TRBD1; DNA: TGTGCCAGCCTACAGGGGTTCCCCTATGGCTACACCTTC; CDR3: CASLQGFPYGYTF
V: TRBV6-1; J: TRBJ1-1; size: .; D: .; DNA: TGTGCCAGCAGTCGGACGGGGATGAACACTGAAGCTTTCTTT; CDR3: CASSRTGMNTEAFF
V: TRBV5-1; J: TRBJ2-5; size: .; D: TRBD2; DNA: TGCGCCAGCAGCGGGGGACTAGCGCCCTCCAAGACCCAGTACTTC; CDR3: CASSGGLAPSKTQYF
V: TRBV6-4; J: TRBJ1-1; size: .; D: .; DNA: TGTGCCAGCAGTAACAGTAGGAACACTGAAGCTTTCTTT; CDR3: CASSNSRNTEAFF
V: TRBV5-1; J: TRBJ1-2; size: .; D: TRBD1; DNA: TGCGCCAGCAGCTCCGATACCGGGACAGGGGTCTATGGCTACACCTTC; CDR3: CASSSDTGTGVYGYTF
V: TRBV11-3; J: TRBJ2-3; size: .; D: .; DNA: TGTGCCAGCAGTCGGGGGACAGATACGCAGTATTTT; CDR3: CASSRGTDTQYF
V: TRBV21-1; J: TRBJ2-7; size: .; D: .; DNA: TGTGCCAGCAGCGAGCTTACTAGACGATCCTACGAGCAGTACTTC; CDR3: CASSELTRRSYEQYF
V: TRBV7-8; J: TRBJ2-2; size: .; D: TRBD2; DNA: TGTGCCAGCAGCTTAGCGGGGGAACTTATAGCGGGAGGGACCGGGGAGCTGTTTTTT; CDR3: CASSLAGELIAGGTGELFF
V: TRBV19; J: TRBJ1-1; size: few; D: TRBD1; DNA: TGTGCCAGTAGTGCCCCCAGACAGGGGCACACTGAAGCTTTCTTT; CDR3: CASSAPRQGHTEAFF
V: TRBV7-9; J: TRBJ2-7; size: .; D: .; DNA: TGTGCCAGCAGCCCCTACAGGGTGAGCTCCTACGAGCAGTACTTC; CDR3: CASSPYRVSSYEQYF
V: TRBV4-3; J: TRBJ2-1; size: .; D: TRBD1; DNA: TGCGCCAGCAGCCAGGAGAAAGACAGGGTGGGGAATGAGCAGTTCTTC; CDR3: CASSQEKDRVGNEQFF
V: TRBV29-1; J: TRBJ2-2; size: few; D: .; DNA: TGCAGCGGGCGGGGAAGCAACACCGGGGAGCTGTTTTTT; CDR3: CSGRGSNTGELFF
V: TRBV27; J: TRBJ1-1; size: .; D: .; DNA: TGTGCCAGCGCAAAGGGGGAAAGAGTGAACACTGAAGCTTTCTTT; CDR3: CASAKGERVNTEAFF
V: TRBV28; J: TRBJ1-1; size: .; D: .; DNA: TGTGCCAGCAGTTTACGCCCGGGAGCGCCTTTCTTT; CDR3: CASSLRPGAPFF
V: TRBV28; J: TRBJ2-7; size: .; D: TRBD1; DNA: TGTGCCAGCAGCCTCCGGGACAGGGTCTCCTACGAGCAGTACTTC; CDR3: CASSLRDRVSYEQYF
V: TRBV28; J: TRBJ1-5; size: once; D: .; DNA: TGTGCCAGCAGTTGGGCCAGCTCGAATGGTTATCAGCCCCAGCATTTT; CDR3: CASSWASSNGYQPQHF
V: TRBV5-4; J: TRBJ2-5; size: .; D: .; DNA: TGTGCCAGCAGCTCGGGACATCTCCAAGAGACCCAGTACTTC; CDR3: CASSSGHLQETQYF
V: TRBV27; J: TRBJ1-3; size: .; D: .; DNA: TGTGCCAGCAGTTTATACTGGGGAAACACCATATATTTT; CDR3: CASSLYWGNTIYF
V: TRBV7-8; J: TRBJ2-7; size: .; D: .; DNA: TGTGCCAGCAGCCCGGGAGTACAGGGGGAGCAGTACTTC; CDR3: CASSPGVQGEQYF
V: TRBV28; J: TRBJ2-7; size: .; D: TRBD1; DNA: TGTGCCAGCAGTCCCCTGGGACAGGGCGGACACGAGCAGTACTTC; CDR3: CASSPLGQGGHEQYF
V: TRBV19; J: TRBJ2-3; size: .; D: TRBD1; DNA: TGTGCCAGTAGGCCAGGGGGCCTCGGCACAGATACGCAGTATTTT; CDR3: CASRPGGLGTDTQYF